The rows below give T cell receptor beta chains drawn from one sample of a study of T cell repertoires in cytomegalovirus infection. Their antigens are not known. In TCRdb, the reads were re-called with MiXCR into one record per CDR3 protein. The table includes 750,000 to 900,000 distinct CDR3 sequences, around 29% detected once. This specimen consisted of cultured CD8+ T cells from PBMCs, obtained from culture after CMV antigen stimulation. The receptors originated from a human donor in good health (CMV status not recorded). Some clones in this sample may be carry-over from other donors' samples. CDR3s include the opening cysteine and the closing phenylalanine or tryptophan. A D gene is named only where the DNA matches it firmly. Clone size, where shown, is once, few, many, or a class for clones that have expanded.

V gene,D gene,clone size,J gene,CDR3 DNA,CDR3 protein
TRBV19,-,few,TRBJ1-3,TGTGCCAGTAGTATGCGGACGCTAAGAAGGGATTTTATTGGAAACACCATATATTTT,CASSMRTLRRDFIGNTIYF
TRBV27,TRBD2,-,TRBJ2-3,TGTGCCAGCAGTCGACTAGCGGGGGTCACAGATACGCAGTATTTT,CASSRLAGVTDTQYF
TRBV7-9,TRBD1,-,TRBJ2-7,TGTGCCAGCAGCGACCGGGACAGGGGGTCCTACGAGCAGTACTTC,CASSDRDRGSYEQYF
TRBV5-1,TRBD1,-,TRBJ1-2,TGCGCCAGCCAGGGGGCGCCGTACTATGGCTACACCTTC,CASQGAPYYGYTF
TRBV7-7,-,-,TRBJ2-3,TGTGCTAGCAGCTTGGACTGGGCAGATACGCAGTATTTT,CASSLDWADTQYF
TRBV7-8,TRBD2,-,TRBJ2-5,TGTGCCAGCAGCTTTTTCGGGGGGGGTGAGACCCAGTACTTC,CASSFFGGGETQYF
TRBV4-1,TRBD1,-,TRBJ2-7,TGCGCCAGCAGCCAAGATGTACCCCCCGGGACAGTGACCTACGAGCAGTACTTC,CASSQDVPPGTVTYEQYF
TRBV7-2,TRBD2,many,TRBJ2-7,TGTGCCAGCAGCCCAGGGAGGGTCCTTTTCTACGAGCAGTACTTC,CASSPGRVLFYEQYF
TRBV27,-,-,TRBJ1-5,TGTGCCAGCAGGACCACCATCCCCCAGCATTTT,CASRTTIPQHF
TRBV4-2,-,-,TRBJ2-1,TGTGCCAGCCGGCTGGCTAGCGATGTCAATGAGCAGTTCTTC,CASRLASDVNEQFF
TRBV7-9,-,-,TRBJ2-7,TGTGCCAGCAGCTTAGGAGTAGGGGACGAGCAGTACTTC,CASSLGVGDEQYF
TRBV7-8,TRBD1,-,TRBJ1-1,TGTGCCAGCAGCGAGGGGACAGGGCGCTCTGAAGCTTTCTTT,CASSEGTGRSEAFF
TRBV6-1,-,-,TRBJ1-2,TGTGCCAGCAGTGAAGTTCCCCTCGCTAGTGGCTACACCTTC,CASSEVPLASGYTF
TRBV20-1,-,few,TRBJ2-5,TGCAGTGCTAGAGCACCATCGGGACACTTGTACCAAGAGACCCAGTACTTC,CSARAPSGHLYQETQYF
TRBV7-9,-,-,TRBJ1-4,TGTGCCAGCAGCTTAGGGGACAAGCTAAGGGGAAATGAAAAACTGTTTTTT,CASSLGDKLRGNEKLFF
TRBV7-9,TRBD2,-,TRBJ2-1,TGTGCCAGCAGCTCCACTAGCGGCCTCCACAATGAGCAGTTCTTC,CASSSTSGLHNEQFF
TRBV7-9,-,many,TRBJ1-4,TGTGCCAGCAGGCAAAATGAAAAACTGTTTTTT,CASRQNEKLFF
TRBV27,-,-,TRBJ2-7,TGTGCCAGCAGTTTCGGACAGCCTGACGAGCAGTACTTC,CASSFGQPDEQYF
TRBV5-5,-,-,TRBJ1-2,TGTACCAGCAGCTTGGTTACAGACAGTCGGGGGACCTTC,CTSSLVTDSRGTF
TRBV6-5,-,few,TRBJ2-4,TGTGCCAGCAGTTACGCAGGGTCGTCTAGCATTCAGTACTTC,CASSYAGSSSIQYF
TRBV6-1,-,-,TRBJ2-7,TGTGCCAGCAGTGAAGGGGCAGGGGGGTTCTACGAGCAGTACTTC,CASSEGAGGFYEQYF
TRBV6-2/TRBV6-3,-,few,TRBJ2-2,TGTGCCAGCAGTTACCCGACAGAGCTGGCTATGACCGGGGAGCTGTTTTTT,CASSYPTELAMTGELFF
TRBV7-9,-,-,TRBJ2-5,TGTGCCAGCAGCCCCTCATGGAGCGTCTCGCAAGAGACCCAGTACTTC,CASSPSWSVSQETQYF